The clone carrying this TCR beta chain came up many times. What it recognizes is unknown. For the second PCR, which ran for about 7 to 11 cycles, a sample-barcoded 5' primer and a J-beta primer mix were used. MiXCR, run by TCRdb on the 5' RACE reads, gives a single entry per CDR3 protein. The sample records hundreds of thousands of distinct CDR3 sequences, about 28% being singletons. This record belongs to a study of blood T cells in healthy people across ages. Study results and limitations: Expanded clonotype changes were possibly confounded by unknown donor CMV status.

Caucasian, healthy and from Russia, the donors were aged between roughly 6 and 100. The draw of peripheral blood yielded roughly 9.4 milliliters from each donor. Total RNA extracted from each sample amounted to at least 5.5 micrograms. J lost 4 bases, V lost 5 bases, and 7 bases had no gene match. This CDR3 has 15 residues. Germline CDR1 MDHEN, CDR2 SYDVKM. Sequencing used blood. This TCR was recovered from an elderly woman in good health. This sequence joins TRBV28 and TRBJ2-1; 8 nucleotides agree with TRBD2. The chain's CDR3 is CASSPWTSRYNEQFF. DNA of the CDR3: TGTGCCAGCAGTCCCTGGACTAGCAGATACAATGAGCAGTTCTTC.